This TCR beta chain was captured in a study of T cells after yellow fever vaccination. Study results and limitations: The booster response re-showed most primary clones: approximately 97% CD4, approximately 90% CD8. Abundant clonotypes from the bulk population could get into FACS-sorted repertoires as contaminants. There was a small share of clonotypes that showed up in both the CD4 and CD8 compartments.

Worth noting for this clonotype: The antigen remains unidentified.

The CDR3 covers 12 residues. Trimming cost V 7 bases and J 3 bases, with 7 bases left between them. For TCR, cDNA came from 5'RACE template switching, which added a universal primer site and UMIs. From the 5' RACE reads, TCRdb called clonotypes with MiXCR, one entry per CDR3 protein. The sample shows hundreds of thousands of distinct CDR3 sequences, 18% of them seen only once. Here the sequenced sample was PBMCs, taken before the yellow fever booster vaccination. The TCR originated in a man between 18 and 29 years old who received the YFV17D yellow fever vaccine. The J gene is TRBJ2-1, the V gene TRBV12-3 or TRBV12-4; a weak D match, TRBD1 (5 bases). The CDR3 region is CASTQDYNEQFF. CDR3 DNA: TGTGCCAGCACACAGGACTACAATGAGCAGTTCTTC.